This T cell receptor (beta chain) was found in a study of T-cell reconstitution after alpha-beta-depleted transplantation in children. Notes on the study in general: Expanded graft clones numbering several hundred reportedly gave rise to alpha-beta T cells about two months after transplant. TCRbeta diversity was high at day 60 in some patients (a result of surviving recipient T cells and thymic progenitors).

V was trimmed by 0 bases and J by 2 bases, leaving 16 bases between them. CDR1 is SGHRS and CDR2 is YFSETQ in the germline V gene. The CDR3 consists of 17 residues. Unique molecular identifiers were incorporated during preparation of the TCRbeta library. Each CDR3 protein gets one entry after TCRdb re-called the PCR reads with MiXCR. In the table there are 210,000 or so distinct CDR3 sequences, under 13% of which are singletons. The table lists this clonotype with many counts. Its cognate antigen is unknown. Source: PBMCs, taken before TCRalphabeta/CD19-depleted stem cell transplant. This clonotype was sampled from a child under two years old with acute myeloid leukemia, due to receive a stem cell transplant. V gene TRBV5-1 combines with J gene TRBJ2-3; tentative D call: TRBD1 (6 bases). The CDR3 coding sequence is TGCGCCAGCAGCTTGGCCTCCAGTTGGGGGCCCACAGATACGCAGTATTTT. This sequence encodes CASSLASSWGPTDTQYF.